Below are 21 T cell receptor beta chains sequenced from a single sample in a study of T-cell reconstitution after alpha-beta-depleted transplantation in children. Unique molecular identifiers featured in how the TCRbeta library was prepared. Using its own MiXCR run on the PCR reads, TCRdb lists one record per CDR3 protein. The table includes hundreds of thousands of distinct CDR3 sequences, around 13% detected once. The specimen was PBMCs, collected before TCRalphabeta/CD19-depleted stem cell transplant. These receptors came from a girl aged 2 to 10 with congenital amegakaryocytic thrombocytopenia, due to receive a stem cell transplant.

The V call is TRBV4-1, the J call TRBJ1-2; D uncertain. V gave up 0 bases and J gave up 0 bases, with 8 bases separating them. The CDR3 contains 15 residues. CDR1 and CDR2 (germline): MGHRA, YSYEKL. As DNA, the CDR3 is TGCGCCAGCAGCCAAGAGGTCAGCGCTAACTATGGCTACACCTTC. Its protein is CASSQEVSANYGYTF.

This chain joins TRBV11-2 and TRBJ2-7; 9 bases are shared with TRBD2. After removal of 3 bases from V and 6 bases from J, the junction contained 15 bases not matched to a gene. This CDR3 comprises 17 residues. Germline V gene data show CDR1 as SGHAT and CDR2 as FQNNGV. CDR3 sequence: CASSFQQMGREGLEQYF. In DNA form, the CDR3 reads TGTGCCAGCAGCTTTCAACAGATGGGGCGGGAGGGCCTCGAGCAGTACTTC.

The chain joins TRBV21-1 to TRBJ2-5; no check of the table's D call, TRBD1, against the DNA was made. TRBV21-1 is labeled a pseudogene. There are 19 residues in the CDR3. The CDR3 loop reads CASSKFGDPGHPYQETQYF. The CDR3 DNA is TGTGCCAGCAGCAAATTTGGTGATCCGGGACACCCGTATCAGGAGACCCAGTACTTC.

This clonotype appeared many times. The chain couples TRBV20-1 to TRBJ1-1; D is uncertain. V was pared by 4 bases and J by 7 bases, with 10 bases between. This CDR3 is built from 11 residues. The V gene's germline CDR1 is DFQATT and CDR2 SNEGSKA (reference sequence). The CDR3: CSAIINYEAFF. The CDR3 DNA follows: TGCAGTGCTATCATCAACTATGAAGCTTTCTTT.

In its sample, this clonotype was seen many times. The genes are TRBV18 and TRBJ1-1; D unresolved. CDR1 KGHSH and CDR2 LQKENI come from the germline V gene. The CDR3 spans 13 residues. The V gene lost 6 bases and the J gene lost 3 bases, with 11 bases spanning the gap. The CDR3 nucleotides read TGTGCCAGCTCCCAAAATTGGGACACTGAAGCTTTCTTT. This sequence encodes CASSQNWDTEAFF.

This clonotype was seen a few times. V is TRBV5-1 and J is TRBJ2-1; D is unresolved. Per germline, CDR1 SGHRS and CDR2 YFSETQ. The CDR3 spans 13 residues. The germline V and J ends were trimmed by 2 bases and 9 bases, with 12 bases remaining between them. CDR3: CASSLGLEVEQFF. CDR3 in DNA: TGCGCCAGCAGCTTAGGGCTAGAAGTTGAGCAGTTCTTC.

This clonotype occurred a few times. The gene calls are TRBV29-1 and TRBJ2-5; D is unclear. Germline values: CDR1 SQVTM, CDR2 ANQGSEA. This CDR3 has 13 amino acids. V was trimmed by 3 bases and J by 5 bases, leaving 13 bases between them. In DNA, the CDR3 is TGCAGCGTTGAGGCAGGCGTCCGTGAGACCCAGTACTTC. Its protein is CSVEAGVRETQYF.

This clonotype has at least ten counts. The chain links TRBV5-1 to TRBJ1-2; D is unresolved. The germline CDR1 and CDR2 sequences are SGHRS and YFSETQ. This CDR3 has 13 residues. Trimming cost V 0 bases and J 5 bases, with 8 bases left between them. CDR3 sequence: CASSLAPEYGYTF. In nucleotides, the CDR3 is TGCGCCAGCAGCTTGGCTCCAGAATATGGCTACACCTTC. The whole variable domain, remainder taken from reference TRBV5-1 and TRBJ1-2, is KAGVTQTPRYLIKTRGQQVTLSCSPISGHRSVSWYQQTPGQGLQFLFEYFSETQRNKGNFPGRFSGRQFSNSRSEMNVSTLELGDSALYLCASSLAPEYGYTFGSGTRLTVV.

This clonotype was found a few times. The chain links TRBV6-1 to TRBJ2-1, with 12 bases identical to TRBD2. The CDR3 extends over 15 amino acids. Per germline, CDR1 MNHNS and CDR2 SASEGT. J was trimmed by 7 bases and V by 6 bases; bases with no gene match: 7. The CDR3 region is CASRTGTSGRNEQFF. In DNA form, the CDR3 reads TGTGCCAGCAGAACCGGGACTAGCGGGCGTAATGAGCAGTTCTTC.

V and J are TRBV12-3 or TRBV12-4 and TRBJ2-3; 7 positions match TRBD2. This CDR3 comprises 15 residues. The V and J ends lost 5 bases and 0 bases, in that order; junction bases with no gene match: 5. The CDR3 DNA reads TGTGCCAGCAGTCCACGCGGGAGTAGCACAGATACGCAGTATTTT. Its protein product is CASSPRGSSTDTQYF.

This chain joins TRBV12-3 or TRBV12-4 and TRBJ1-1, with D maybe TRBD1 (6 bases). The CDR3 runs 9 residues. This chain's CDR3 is CATGTEAFF. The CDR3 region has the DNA TGTGCGACAGGCACTGAAGCTTTCTTT.

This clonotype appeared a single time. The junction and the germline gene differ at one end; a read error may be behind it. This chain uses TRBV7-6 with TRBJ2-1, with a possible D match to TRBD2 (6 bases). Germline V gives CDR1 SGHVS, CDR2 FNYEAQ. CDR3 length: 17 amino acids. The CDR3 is CASWSASAGKSYNEQFF. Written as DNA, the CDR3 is TGTGCCAGCTGGTCAGCATCTGCGGGAAAATCCTACAATGAGCAGTTTTTC.

The CDR3 nucleotides are TGTGCCAGCAGAGGAACGGGACTAAGCTCCTACAATGAGCAGTTCTTC. Its protein product is CASRGTGLSSYNEQFF. V gene TRBV7-2 combines with J gene TRBJ2-1, with 7 bases that match TRBD2. Germline V gene lookup returns CDR1 SGHTA and CDR2 FQGNSA. The V gene end was trimmed by 6 bases and the J gene end by 0 bases; junction bases not matched to a gene: 8. CDR3 length: 16 residues. The full variable domain, in which reference TRBV7-2 and TRBJ2-1 provide the parts outside the CDR3, is GAGVSQSPSNKVTEKGKDVELRCDPISGHTALYWYRQSLGQGLEFLIYFQGNSAPDKSGLPSDRFSAERTGGSVSTLTIQRTQQEDSAVYLCASRGTGLSSYNEQFFGPGTRLTVL.

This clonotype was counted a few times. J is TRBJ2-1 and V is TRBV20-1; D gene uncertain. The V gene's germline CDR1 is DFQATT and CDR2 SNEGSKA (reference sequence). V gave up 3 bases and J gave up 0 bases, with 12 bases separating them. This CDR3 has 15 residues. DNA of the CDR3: TGCAGTGCTAGCAATGGCCACCTCTCCTACAATGAGCAGTTCTTC. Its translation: CSASNGHLSYNEQFF.

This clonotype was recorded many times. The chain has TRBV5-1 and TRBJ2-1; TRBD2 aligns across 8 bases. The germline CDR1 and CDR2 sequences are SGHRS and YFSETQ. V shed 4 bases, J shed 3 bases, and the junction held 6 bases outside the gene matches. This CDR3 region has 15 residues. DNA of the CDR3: TGCGCCAGCAGCGTTAGGACTAGCCACTACAATGAGCAGTTCTTC. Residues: CASSVRTSHYNEQFF.

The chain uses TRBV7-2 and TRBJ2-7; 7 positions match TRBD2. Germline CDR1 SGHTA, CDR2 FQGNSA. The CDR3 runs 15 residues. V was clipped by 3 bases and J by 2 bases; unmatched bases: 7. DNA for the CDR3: TGTGCCAGCAGCTTTTTAAGCGGGAATACCTACGAGCAGTACTTC. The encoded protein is CASSFLSGNTYEQYF.

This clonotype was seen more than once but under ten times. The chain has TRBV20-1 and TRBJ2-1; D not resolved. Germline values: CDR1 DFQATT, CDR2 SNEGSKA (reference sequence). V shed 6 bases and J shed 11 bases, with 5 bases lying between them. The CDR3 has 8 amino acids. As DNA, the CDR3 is TGCAGTGCCGACCAGCAGTTCTTC. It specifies CSADQQFF.

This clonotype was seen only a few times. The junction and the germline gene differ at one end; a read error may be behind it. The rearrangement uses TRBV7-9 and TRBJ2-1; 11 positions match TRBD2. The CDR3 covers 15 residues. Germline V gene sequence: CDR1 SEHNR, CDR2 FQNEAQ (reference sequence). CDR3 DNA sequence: TGTGCCAGCAGCGTAGCGGGAGGGAGGTTATTGGAGCAGTTCTTC. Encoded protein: CASSVAGGRLLEQFF.

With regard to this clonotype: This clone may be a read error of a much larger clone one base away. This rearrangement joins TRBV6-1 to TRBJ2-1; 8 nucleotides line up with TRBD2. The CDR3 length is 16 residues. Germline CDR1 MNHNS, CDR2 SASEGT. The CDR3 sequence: CASSEGASGRGDEQLF. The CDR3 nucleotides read TGTGCCAGCAGTGAGGGGGCAAGCGGGAGAGGCGATGAGCAGCTCTTC.

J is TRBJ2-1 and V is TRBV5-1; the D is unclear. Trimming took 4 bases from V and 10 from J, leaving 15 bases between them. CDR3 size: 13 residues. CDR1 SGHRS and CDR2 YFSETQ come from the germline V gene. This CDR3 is CASSQDALGEQFF. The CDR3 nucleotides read TGCGCCAGCAGCCAGGACGCCCTGGGGGAGCAGTTCTTC.

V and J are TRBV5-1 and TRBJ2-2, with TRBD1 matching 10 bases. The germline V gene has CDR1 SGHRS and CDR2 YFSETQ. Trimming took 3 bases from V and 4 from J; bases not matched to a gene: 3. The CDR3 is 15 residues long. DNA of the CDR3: TGCGCCAGCAGCTCCGGGACAGGGGCCACCGGGGAGCTGTTTTTT. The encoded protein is CASSSGTGATGELFF. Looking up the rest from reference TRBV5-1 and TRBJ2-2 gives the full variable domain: KAGVTQTPRYLIKTRGQQVTLSCSPISGHRSVSWYQQTPGQGLQFLFEYFSETQRNKGNFPGRFSGRQFSNSRSEMNVSTLELGDSALYLCASSSGTGATGELFFGEGSRLTVL.